This T cell receptor beta chain originates from a study of cytomegalovirus exposure and HLA in healthy donors. The PCR contained 60 Vbeta and 13 Jbeta primers. The table came from immunoSEQ multiplex PCR; TCRdb's copy has only in-frame clones and leaves some out. The table records around 160,000 clones, around 79% of them present only once. Sample: PBMCs. The sequence derives from a male donor in good health and CMV-seropositive.

The CDR3 DNA is TGTGCCAGCAGCCAAGTTCCTGAGACCCAGTACTTC. Protein sequence: CASSQVPETQYF. The chain is built from TRBV14 and TRBJ2-5; D is uncertain. This CDR3 region has 12 residues. Per the germline V gene, CDR1 is SGHDN and CDR2 is FVKESK. V gave up 1 base and J gave up 5 bases, with 5 bases separating them.